The clone carrying this T cell receptor beta chain was seen once. The data stem from a study of blood T cell repertoires in COVID-19. Study background: From T cells, B-cell-depleted T cells, or PBMCs came the material, which was cDNA or gDNA.

V was shortened by 4 bases and J by 5 bases, with 15 bases between the two germline ends. Per the germline V gene, CDR1 is SQVTM and CDR2 is ANQGSEA. This CDR3 is 13 amino acids long. Per the authors' pipeline: Using reference gene primer amplification, nucleated cell counts were estimated. Produced via immunoSEQ multiplex PCR; TCRdb's table is partial and in-frame only. D and trimming were read from the DNA, whereas the V and J calls and clone size are those reported in that table. There are under 300,000 clones in the sample; more than 80% occur only once, and roughly 5.5% lies in the top ten. This receptor was identified in a human donor in a cohort sampled during active COVID-19. The sequenced sample was peripheral blood. The gene calls are TRBV29-1 and TRBJ2-7, with D possibly matching TRBD2 (5 bases). DNA for the CDR3: TGCAGCGTTGCCGAGGGAGTTGATGACGAGCAGTACTTC. Residues: CSVAEGVDDEQYF.